Listed below are T cell receptor beta chains from one sample, sequenced in a study of blood T cells in healthy people across ages. Each CDR3 protein gets one entry after TCRdb re-called the 5' RACE reads with MiXCR. The sample carries roughly 800,000 distinct CDR3 sequences, 40% to 65% recorded once. Source material: blood. These receptors were collected from an elderly man in good health. Each CDR3 is given with its conserved first and last residue. D genes are given only for firm matches. Clone size is given for some rows only: seen once, a few or many times, or a class if the clone is expanded.

TRBJ1-1 NA few TRBV29-1 CSVEDHSEVAFF TGCAGCGTTGAAGATCATTCAGAGGTAGCTTTCTTT
TRBJ2-1 NA few TRBV7-2 CASSRTVGYEQFF TGTGCCAGCAGCCGTACGGTGGGCTATGAGCAGTTCTTC
TRBJ2-3 TRBD2 few TRBV6-4 CASSDRGAGDITDTQYF TGTGCCAGCAGTGACCGCGGGGCGGGAGATATTACAGATACGCAGTATTTT
TRBJ2-5 NA NA TRBV20-1 CSARGDGGRETQYF TGCAGTGCTCGGGGGGACGGGGGGCGAGAGACCCAGTACTTC
TRBJ2-3 NA few TRBV3-1 CASSQTVGDAYF TGTGCCAGCAGCCAAACAGTGGGAGACGCGTATTTT
TRBJ2-3 NA NA TRBV7-2 CASSLRGTNTDTQYF TGTGCCAGCAGCTTGCGAGGGACAAACACAGATACGCAGTATTTT
TRBJ1-1 NA NA TRBV3-1 CASRKTGEAFF TGTGCCAGCAGGAAAACAGGTGAAGCTTTCTTT
TRBJ2-4 NA NA TRBV2 CASSVSAENIQYF TGTGCCAGCAGTGTGTCGGCCGAAAACATTCAGTACTTC
TRBJ2-7 TRBD1 NA TRBV5-1 CASSLPTTGTHEQYF TGCGCCAGCAGCTTGCCCACGACAGGGACCCACGAGCAGTACTTC
TRBJ1-2 NA NA TRBV12-3/TRBV12-4 CASTLYGLQDGYTF TGTGCCAGCACCTTATATGGCCTACAGGATGGCTACACCTTC
TRBJ1-3 NA NA TRBV5-1 CASSLDRRNTIYF TGCGCCAGCAGTCTCGACAGAAGAAACACCATATATTTT
TRBJ2-6 NA once TRBV5-1 CASSLADSGANVLTF TGCGCCAGCAGCTTGGCAGACTCTGGGGCCAACGTCCTGACTTTC
TRBJ2-1 TRBD2 NA TRBV10-3 CAISELAGDYNEQFF TGTGCCATCAGTGAACTAGCGGGAGATTACAATGAGCAGTTCTTC
TRBJ2-4 TRBD1 NA TRBV5-5 CASSSGTGSAKNIQYF TGTGCCAGCAGCTCCGGGACAGGGTCGGCCAAAAACATTCAGTACTTC
TRBJ2-1 NA NA TRBV11-2 CASSLRTTSSYNEQFF TGTGCCAGCAGCTTACGGACTACCAGCTCCTACAATGAGCAGTTCTTC
TRBJ2-5 TRBD2 NA TRBV9 CASSVGVSGGQETQYF TGTGCCAGCAGCGTAGGTGTTAGCGGGGGCCAAGAGACCCAGTACTTC
TRBJ2-2 NA NA TRBV29-1 CSVAPPNTGELFF TGCAGCGTTGCCCCCCCAAACACCGGGGAGCTGTTTTTT
TRBJ2-1 TRBD2 NA TRBV2 CASRGAGTSGTGKFF TGTGCCAGCAGGGGAGCCGGGACTAGCGGGACTGGGAAGTTCTTC
TRBJ2-1 TRBD1 NA TRBV7-3 CASSYLLGSGGKYNEQFF TGTGCCAGCAGCTATTTATTAGGGTCAGGGGGCAAATACAATGAGCAGTTCTTC
TRBJ2-5 NA few TRBV24-1 CATSGDTEETQYF TGTGCCACCAGTGGGGACACTGAAGAGACCCAGTACTTC